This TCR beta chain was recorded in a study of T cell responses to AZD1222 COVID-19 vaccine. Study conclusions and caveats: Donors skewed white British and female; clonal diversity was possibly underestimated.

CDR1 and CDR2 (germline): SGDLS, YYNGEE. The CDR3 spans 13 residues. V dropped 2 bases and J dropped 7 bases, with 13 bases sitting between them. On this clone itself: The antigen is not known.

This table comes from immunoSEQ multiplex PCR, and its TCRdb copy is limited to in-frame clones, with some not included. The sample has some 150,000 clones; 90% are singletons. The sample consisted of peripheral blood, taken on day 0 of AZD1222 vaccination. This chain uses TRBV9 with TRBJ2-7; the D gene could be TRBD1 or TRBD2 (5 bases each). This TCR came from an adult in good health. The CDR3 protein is CASSVGDVQEQYF. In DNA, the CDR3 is TGTGCCAGCAGCGTTGGGGACGTGCAGGAGCAGTACTTC.